This passage covers 26 T cell receptor beta chains from one sample sequenced in a study of T-cell memory formation after mild COVID-19. TCRdb used MiXCR to reprocess the 5' RACE reads, holding one entry per CDR3 protein. The sample lists some 320,000 distinct CDR3 sequences, 14% seen once, with around a fifth in the top ten. What was sequenced was PBMCs or a T cell subset sorted from them (not recorded which). These TCRs come from a man aged 18-30 years who had mild COVID-19 (a few samples of this study predate the infection). Cell type and time point are not known.

This rearrangement joins TRBV19 to TRBJ1-1, with D unresolved. V lost 5 bases and J lost 7, with 8 bases in between. Germline V CDR1 and CDR2: LNHDA, SQIVND (reference sequence). This CDR3 is 11 amino acids long. CDR3 protein: CASSVTFEAFF. The CDR3 DNA reads TGTGCCAGTAGTGTTACTTTTGAAGCTTTCTTT.

The sample holds many counts of this clonotype. The CDR3 nucleotides read TGCGCCAGCAGCTTCGGGACAGGCTCCTACGAGCAGTACTTC. Amino acid sequence: CASSFGTGSYEQYF. This chain joins TRBV5-1 and TRBJ2-7, with 8 bases that match TRBD1. The CDR3 totals 14 residues. Germline V gene lookup returns CDR1 SGHRS and CDR2 YFSETQ. After removal of 2 bases from V and 0 bases from J, the junction contained 1 base not matched to a gene.

In its sample, this clonotype was seen many times. The gene calls are TRBV20-1 and TRBJ1-1; D is ambiguous. Germline V gene lookup returns CDR1 DFQATT and CDR2 SNEGSKA (reference sequence). V lost 3 bases and J lost 2, with 7 bases in between. The CDR3 runs to 12 residues. The CDR3 coding sequence is TGCAGTGCTAGTGATGTTAACACTGAAGCTTTCTTT. As protein: CSASDVNTEAFF.

This rearrangement joins TRBV4-3 to TRBJ1-6; perhaps TRBD1 as D (5 bases). Per the germline V gene, CDR1 is LGHNA and CDR2 is YSLEER. The CDR3 spans 17 residues. Trimming left V 0 bases short and J 8 bases short, with 17 bases between. CDR3 in amino acids: CASSQDHLGLLYSPLHF. Written as DNA, the CDR3 is TGCGCCAGCAGCCAAGACCACCTGGGACTTCTGTATTCACCCCTCCACTTT.

This chain uses TRBV7-2 with TRBJ2-5; D possibly matches TRBD1 or TRBD2 (5 bases each). V was pared by 5 bases and J by 5 bases, with 15 bases between. The germline V gene encodes CDR1 SGHTA and CDR2 FQGNSA. The CDR3 extends over 14 amino acids. The CDR3 sequence is CASSPRDPWETQYF. The CDR3, as DNA: TGTGCCAGCAGCCCCCGGGACCCTTGGGAGACCCAGTACTTC.

The sample holds a few counts of this clonotype. V and J are TRBV14 and TRBJ2-2; D is unclear. CDR1 and CDR2 from the germline V gene are SGHDN and FVKESK. This CDR3 contains 14 residues. V was pared by 0 bases and J by 3 bases, with 5 bases between. Here the CDR3 DNA reads TGTGCCAGCAGCCAAGACCCAGACACCGGGGAGCTGTTTTTT. This translates into CASSQDPDTGELFF.

The chain links TRBV20-1 to TRBJ2-7; 9 positions agree with TRBD1. The CDR3 is 14 amino acids. J gave up 3 bases and V 5 bases, and 8 bases lay outside the gene matches. Germline CDR1 DFQATT, CDR2 SNEGSKA (reference sequence). The CDR3 DNA reads TGCAGTGCTGGGGGGGGACAGGGAATCTACGAGCAGTACGTC. It encodes CSAGGGQGIYEQYV.

With regard to this clonotype: A read error may account for a junction end that differs from germline. The chain uses TRBV5-1 and TRBJ1-2, with D tentatively TRBD1 (5 bases). Germline V gene sequence: CDR1 SGHRS, CDR2 YFSETQ. The CDR3 length is 16 residues. For the CDR3, the DNA is TGCGCCAGCCGCTTTTCATATCGGGGGGTAAACTATGGCTACACCTTC. The encoded protein is CASRFSYRGVNYGYTF.

This clonotype has a handful of counts. The genes are TRBV30 and TRBJ2-7; TRBD1 aligns across 8 bases. The germline CDR1 and CDR2 sequences are GTSNPN and SVGIG (reference sequence). This CDR3 is built from 12 residues. With 5 bases clipped from V and 3 bases from J, the junction kept 3 bases outside the gene matches. The CDR3 region has the DNA TGTGCCTGGGATACAGGGGGCTACGAGCAGTACTTC. As protein: CAWDTGGYEQYF.

This clonotype was seen many times. V usage is TRBV5-6 and J usage is TRBJ2-7, with 9 bases fitting TRBD1. This CDR3 has 15 amino acids. J lost 2 bases, V lost 0 bases, and 3 bases had no gene match. Germline CDR1 SGHDT, CDR2 YYEEEE. CDR3 residues: CASSLADRGPYEQYF. CDR3 coding DNA: TGTGCCAGCAGCTTGGCGGACAGGGGTCCCTACGAGCAGTACTTC.

The CDR3 DNA is TGCGCCAGCAGCTTCGCTGACGTGGGCTACACCTTC. Its protein product is CASSFADVGYTF. This rearrangement joins TRBV5-1 to TRBJ1-2; D is unclear. This CDR3 region has 12 residues. Germline V lookup: CDR1 SGHRS, CDR2 YFSETQ. V shed 2 bases and J shed 8 bases, with 10 bases lying between them.

This clonotype was counted ten times or more. This rearrangement joins TRBV7-9 to TRBJ1-5; D perhaps matches TRBD1 (6 bases). Trimming removed 2 bases at V and 5 bases at J, with 13 bases between. CDR1 and CDR2 (germline): SEHNR, FQNEAQ (reference sequence). The CDR3 covers 15 residues. The CDR3 DNA sequence: TGTGCCAGCAGCTTATTTGCAGGGGCCGATCAGCCCCAGCATTTT. This sequence encodes CASSLFAGADQPQHF.

The chain recombines TRBV28 with TRBJ2-3, with TRBD1 matching over 7 bases. The CDR3 loop spans 15 amino acids. The V gene's germline CDR1 is MDHEN and CDR2 SYDVKM. Trimming cost V 5 bases and J 0 bases; bases outside gene matches: 5. CDR3 sequence (DNA): TGTGCCAGCAGTACGTACAGGGGAAGCACAGATACGCAGTATTTT. Translation: CASSTYRGSTDTQYF.

The sample holds a few counts of this clonotype. This rearrangement joins TRBV20-1 to TRBJ2-5; 8 bases fit TRBD2. Trimming removed 6 bases from V and 5 bases from J; junction bases left unmatched: 8. This CDR3 is built from 13 residues. The germline CDR1 and CDR2 sequences are DFQATT and SNEGSKA (reference sequence). CDR3 bases: TGCAGTGCCGCCCGGGGGGGCCTTGAGACCCAGTACTTC. As protein: CSAARGGLETQYF.

A remark on this clonotype: At one of its ends the junction is not consistent with the germline gene, which may arise from a read error. The V gene is TRBV29-1, the J gene TRBJ2-5; 10 positions match TRBD1. The germline V gene encodes CDR1 SQVTM and CDR2 ANQGSEA. The CDR3 sequence is 10 residues long. The DNA for the CDR3 is TGCAGCGTTGAAGGGGACAGGGGCCATTTC. It is translated as CSVEGDRGHF.

The V call is TRBV28, the J call TRBJ2-7; 7 bases map to TRBD1. The V segment lost 5 bases and the J segment 3 bases; nucleotides outside the gene matches: 7. Germline assignment: CDR1 MDHEN and CDR2 SYDVKM. The CDR3 loop spans 14 amino acids. The CDR3 region has the DNA TGTGCCAGCAGTCCGGCAGGGGGTGACTACGAGCAGTACGTC. Translation: CASSPAGGDYEQYV.

V usage is TRBV6-6 and J usage is TRBJ1-2, with D possibly being TRBD1 (5 bases). This CDR3 is built from 16 residues. Trimming took 0 bases from V and 4 from J, leaving 15 bases between them. Germline assignment: CDR1 MNHNY and CDR2 SVGAGI (reference sequence). As DNA, the CDR3 is TGTGCCAGCAGTTACTCCAGGGCGGAGCTATCCTATGGCTACACCTTC. It specifies CASSYSRAELSYGYTF.

This chain uses TRBV7-9 with TRBJ2-3; D is perhaps TRBD2 (6 bases). Trimming removed 9 bases from V and 0 bases from J, with 13 bases in between. CDR3 size: 14 residues. Germline lookup yields CDR1 SEHNR and CDR2 FQNEAQ (reference sequence). CDR3 in amino acids: CASTAGISTDTQYF. The CDR3, as DNA: TGTGCCAGTACCGCGGGGATTAGCACAGATACGCAGTATTTT.

At least ten counts were recorded for this clonotype. J is TRBJ1-1 and V is TRBV20-1; D is unclear. The CDR3 has 14 residues. The germline V and J ends were trimmed by 3 bases and 0 bases, with 11 bases remaining between them. CDR1 is DFQATT, CDR2 SNEGSKA, per germline (reference sequence). The CDR3 sequence is CSASKRDMNTEAFF. The CDR3 DNA reads as TGCAGTGCTAGTAAGAGAGACATGAACACTGAAGCTTTCTTT.

V and J are TRBV6-1 and TRBJ2-7, with D tentatively TRBD1 (6 bases). In germline, CDR1 is MNHNS, CDR2 SASEGT. The CDR3 sequence is 12 residues long. Trimming took off 5 bases at V and 4 bases at J, with 9 bases between the two ends. CDR3 sequence: CASSRDIYEQYV. Here the CDR3 DNA reads TGTGCCAGCAGTCGGGACATTTACGAGCAGTACGTC.

V and J are TRBV9 and TRBJ2-3, with TRBD2 identical over 9 bases. J lost 1 base, V lost 4 bases, and 13 bases had no gene match. Germline CDR1 and CDR2: SGDLS and YYNGEE. CDR3 length equals 18 residues. The chain's CDR3 is CASSPRGGVQLGTDTQYF. The DNA of the CDR3 is TGTGCCAGCAGCCCGCGGGGGGGCGTGCAACTCGGCACAGATACGCAGTATTTT.

This clonotype was observed a few times. The chain combines TRBV25-1 with TRBJ2-5, with TRBD2 matching over 8 bases. The ends lost 3 bases at V and 4 bases at J; junction bases unmatched: 10. CDR1 is MGHDK, CDR2 SYGVNS, per germline. This CDR3 is built from 16 residues. CDR3 region: CASSEVGGGPRETQYF. CDR3 bases: TGTGCCAGCAGTGAGGTTGGCGGGGGGCCGCGAGAGACCCAGTACTTC. Supplemented by reference TRBV25-1 and TRBJ2-5, the full variable domain reads EADIYQTPRYLVIGTGKKITLECSQTMGHDKMYWYQQDPGMELHLIHYSYGVNSTEKGDLSSESTVSRIRTEHFPLTLESARPSHTSQYLCASSEVGGGPRETQYFGPGTRLLVL.

This clonotype was recorded a few times. The rearrangement joins TRBV29-1 to TRBJ2-1, with 9 bases aligning to TRBD1. This CDR3 comprises 14 residues. The ends lost 7 bases at V and 8 bases at J; junction bases unmatched: 12. Germline CDR1 and CDR2: SQVTM and ANQGSEA. CDR3 sequence (DNA): TGCAGCGCCGACCTGACAGGGGGAAACGATGAGCAGTTCTTC. As protein: CSADLTGGNDEQFF.

The rearrangement joins TRBV7-2 to TRBJ2-1; 8 bases align to TRBD2. After removal of 5 bases from V and 8 bases from J, the junction contained 11 bases not matched to a gene. This CDR3 is built from 15 residues. The germline V gene encodes CDR1 SGHTA and CDR2 FQGNSA. This CDR3 reads CASSPEWVTSDEQFF. CDR3 coding DNA: TGTGCCAGCAGCCCCGAGTGGGTGACTAGCGATGAGCAGTTCTTC.

The chain joins TRBV7-9 to TRBJ2-3, with D perhaps matching TRBD1 or TRBD2 (5 bases each). The germline V gene has CDR1 SEHNR and CDR2 FQNEAQ (reference sequence). Between the trimmed V and J ends, which lost 5 bases and 3 bases, there was a span of 18 bases. This CDR3 has 16 residues. The DNA of the CDR3 is TGTGCCAGCAGCAAGGGGACGGAGGCTTCGACAGATACGCAGTATTTT. It yields the protein CASSKGTEASTDTQYF.

The chain links TRBV20-1 to TRBJ2-1, with 9 bases aligning to TRBD2. The CDR3 is made up of 15 amino acids. V lost 0 bases, J lost 8 bases, and 8 bases stayed unmatched. Germline CDR1 is DFQATT and CDR2 is SNEGSKA (reference sequence). The CDR3 sequence: CSARDPSGTWDEQFF. CDR3 sequence (DNA): TGCAGTGCTAGAGATCCTAGCGGGACGTGGGATGAGCAGTTCTTC.